This TCR beta chain was recorded in a study of T cell changes during pregnancy in multiple sclerosis. Measured with immunoSEQ multiplex PCR; TCRdb has only the in-frame clones, and not every one. The data hold approximately 40,000 clones, with around 94% observed a single time. Trimming at V came to 3 bases and at J to 6 bases, leaving 11 bases not matched to a gene. There are 16 residues in the CDR3. Germline V lookup: CDR1 LNHDA, CDR2 SQIVND (reference sequence). This TCR was recovered from a female donor with multiple sclerosis, enrolled in a pregnancy study. Sequenced here: CD4+ T cells from peripheral blood mononuclear cells, sampled before pregnancy. The chain joins TRBV19 to TRBJ1-5; 7 nucleotides align to TRBD1. The CDR3 coding sequence is TGTGCCAGTAGTATTGAATCTCGGGACAGAGCTCAGCCCCAGCATTTT. Its protein product is CASSIESRDRAQPQHF.